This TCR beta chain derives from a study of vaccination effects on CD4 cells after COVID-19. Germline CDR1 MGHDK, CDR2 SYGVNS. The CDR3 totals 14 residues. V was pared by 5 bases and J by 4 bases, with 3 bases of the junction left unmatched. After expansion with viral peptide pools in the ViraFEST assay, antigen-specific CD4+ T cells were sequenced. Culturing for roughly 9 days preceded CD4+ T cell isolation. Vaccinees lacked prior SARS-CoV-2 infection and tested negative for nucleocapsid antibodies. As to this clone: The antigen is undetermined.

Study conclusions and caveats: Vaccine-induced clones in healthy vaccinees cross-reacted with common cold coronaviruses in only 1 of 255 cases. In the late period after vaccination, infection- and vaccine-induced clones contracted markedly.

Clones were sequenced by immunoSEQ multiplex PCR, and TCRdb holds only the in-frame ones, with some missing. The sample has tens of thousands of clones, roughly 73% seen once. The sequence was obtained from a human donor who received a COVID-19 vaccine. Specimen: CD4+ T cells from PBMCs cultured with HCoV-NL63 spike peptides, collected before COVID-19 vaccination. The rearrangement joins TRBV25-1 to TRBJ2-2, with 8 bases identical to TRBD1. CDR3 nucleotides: TGTGCCAGCAGTAGTACAGGGGGCACCGGGGAGCTGTTTTTT. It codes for CASSSTGGTGELFF.